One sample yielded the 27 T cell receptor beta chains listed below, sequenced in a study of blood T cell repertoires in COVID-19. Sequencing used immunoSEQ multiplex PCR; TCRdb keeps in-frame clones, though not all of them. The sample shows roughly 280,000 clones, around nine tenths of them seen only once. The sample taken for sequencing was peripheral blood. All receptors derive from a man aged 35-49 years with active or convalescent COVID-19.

CDR3 bases: TGTGCCAGCTCACCAAATGAGGGAGTAAGCACCGGGGAGCTGTTTTTT. It yields the protein CASSPNEGVSTGELFF. V and J are TRBV18 and TRBJ2-2, with a possible D match to TRBD2 (5 bases). Per the germline V gene, CDR1 is KGHSH and CDR2 is LQKENI. Between the trimmed V and J ends, which lost 2 bases and 4 bases, there was a span of 14 bases. The CDR3 extends over 16 amino acids.

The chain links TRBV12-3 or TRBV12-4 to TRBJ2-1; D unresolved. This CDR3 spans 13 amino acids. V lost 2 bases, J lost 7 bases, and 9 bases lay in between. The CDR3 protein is CASSLYSNNEQFF. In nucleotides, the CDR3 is TGTGCCAGCAGTTTATACTCCAATAATGAGCAGTTCTTC.

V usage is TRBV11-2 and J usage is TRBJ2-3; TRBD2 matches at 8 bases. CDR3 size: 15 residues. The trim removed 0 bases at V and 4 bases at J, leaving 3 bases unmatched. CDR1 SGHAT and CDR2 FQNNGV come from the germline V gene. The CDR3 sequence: CASSLDGGAADTQYF. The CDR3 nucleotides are TGTGCCAGCAGCTTAGACGGGGGGGCCGCAGATACGCAGTATTTT.

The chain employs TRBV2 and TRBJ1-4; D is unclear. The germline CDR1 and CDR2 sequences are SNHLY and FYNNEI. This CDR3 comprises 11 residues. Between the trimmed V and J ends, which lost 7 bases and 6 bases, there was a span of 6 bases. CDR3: CASIIYEKLFF. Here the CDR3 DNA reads TGTGCCAGCATTATTTATGAAAAACTGTTTTTT.

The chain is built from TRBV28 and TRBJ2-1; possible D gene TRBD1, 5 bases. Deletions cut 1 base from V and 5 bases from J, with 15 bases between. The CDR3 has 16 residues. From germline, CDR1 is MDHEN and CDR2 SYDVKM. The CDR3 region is CASSLLQRGSDNEQFF. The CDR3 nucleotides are TGTGCCAGCAGTTTATTGCAAAGGGGAAGCGACAATGAGCAGTTCTTC. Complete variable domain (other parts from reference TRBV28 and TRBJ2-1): DVKVTQSSRYLVKRTGEKVFLECVQDMDHENMFWYRQDPGLGLRLIYFSYDVKMKEKGDIPEGYSVSREKKERFSLILESASTNQTSMYLCASSLLQRGSDNEQFFGPGTRLTVL.

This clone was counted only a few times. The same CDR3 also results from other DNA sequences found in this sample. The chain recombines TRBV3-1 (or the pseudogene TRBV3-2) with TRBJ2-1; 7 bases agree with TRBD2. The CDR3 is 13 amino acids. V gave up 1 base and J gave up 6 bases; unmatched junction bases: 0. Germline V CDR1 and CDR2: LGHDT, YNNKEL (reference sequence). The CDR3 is CASSQAGGNEQFF. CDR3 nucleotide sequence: TGTGCCAGCAGCCAAGCGGGGGGCAATGAGCAGTTCTTC.

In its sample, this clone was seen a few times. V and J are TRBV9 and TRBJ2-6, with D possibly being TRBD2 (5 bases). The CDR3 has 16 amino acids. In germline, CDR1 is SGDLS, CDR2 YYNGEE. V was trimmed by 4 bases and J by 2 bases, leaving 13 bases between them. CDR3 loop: CASSPHERAGANVLTF. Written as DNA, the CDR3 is TGTGCCAGCAGCCCCCACGAGAGGGCTGGGGCCAACGTCCTGACTTTC.

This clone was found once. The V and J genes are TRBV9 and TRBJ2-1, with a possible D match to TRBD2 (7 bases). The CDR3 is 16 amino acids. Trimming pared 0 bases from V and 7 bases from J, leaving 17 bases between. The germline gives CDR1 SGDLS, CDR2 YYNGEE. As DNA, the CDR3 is TGTGCCAGCAGCGTAGGTCGGGGGGCCCCCCTTAATGAGCAGTTCTTC. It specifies CASSVGRGAPLNEQFF.

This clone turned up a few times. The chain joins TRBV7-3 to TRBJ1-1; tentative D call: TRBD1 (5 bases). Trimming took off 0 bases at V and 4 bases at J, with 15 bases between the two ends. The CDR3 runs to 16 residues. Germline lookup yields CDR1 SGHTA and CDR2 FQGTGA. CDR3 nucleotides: TGTGCCAGCAGCTTAACGCCTGGGCAGGGTGTCACTGAAGCTTTCTTT. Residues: CASSLTPGQGVTEAFF.

Here the CDR3 DNA reads TGTGCCAGCAGTGGTAGGACTCCCGGTAGTACTGAAGCTTTCTTT. Its translation is CASSGRTPGSTEAFF. This rearrangement joins TRBV2 to TRBJ1-1; no reliable D call. This CDR3 has 15 amino acids. Germline V gene lookup returns CDR1 SNHLY and CDR2 FYNNEI. Trimming took 4 bases from V and 5 from J, leaving 17 bases between them.

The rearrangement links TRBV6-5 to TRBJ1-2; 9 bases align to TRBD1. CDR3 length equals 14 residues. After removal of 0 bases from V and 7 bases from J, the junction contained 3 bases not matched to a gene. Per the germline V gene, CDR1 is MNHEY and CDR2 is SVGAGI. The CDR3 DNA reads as TGTGCCAGCAGTTACTCGGACAGGGGCCCTGGCTACACCTTC. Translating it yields CASSYSDRGPGYTF.

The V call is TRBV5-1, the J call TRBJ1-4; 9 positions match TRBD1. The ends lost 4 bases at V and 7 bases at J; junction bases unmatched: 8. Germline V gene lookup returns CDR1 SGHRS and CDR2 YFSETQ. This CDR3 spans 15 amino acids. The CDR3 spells CASSQEQGAIEKLFF. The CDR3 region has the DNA TGCGCCAGCAGCCAAGAACAGGGGGCGATTGAAAAACTGTTTTTT. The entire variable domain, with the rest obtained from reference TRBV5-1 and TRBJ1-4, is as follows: KAGVTQTPRYLIKTRGQQVTLSCSPISGHRSVSWYQQTPGQGLQFLFEYFSETQRNKGNFPGRFSGRQFSNSRSEMNVSTLELGDSALYLCASSQEQGAIEKLFFGSGTQLSVL.

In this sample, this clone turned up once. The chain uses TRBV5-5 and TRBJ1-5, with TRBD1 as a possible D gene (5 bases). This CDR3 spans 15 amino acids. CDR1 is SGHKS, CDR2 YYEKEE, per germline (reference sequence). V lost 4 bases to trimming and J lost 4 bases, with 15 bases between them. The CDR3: CASSRSGTSNQPQHF. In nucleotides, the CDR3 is TGTGCCAGCAGCCGGAGCGGGACTTCGAATCAGCCCCAGCATTTT.

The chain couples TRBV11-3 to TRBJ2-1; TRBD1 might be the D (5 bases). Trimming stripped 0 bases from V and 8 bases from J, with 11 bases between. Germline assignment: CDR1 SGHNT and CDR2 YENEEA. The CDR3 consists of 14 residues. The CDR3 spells CASSLDLRADEQFF. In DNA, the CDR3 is TGTGCCAGCAGCTTAGATCTCAGGGCGGATGAGCAGTTCTTC.

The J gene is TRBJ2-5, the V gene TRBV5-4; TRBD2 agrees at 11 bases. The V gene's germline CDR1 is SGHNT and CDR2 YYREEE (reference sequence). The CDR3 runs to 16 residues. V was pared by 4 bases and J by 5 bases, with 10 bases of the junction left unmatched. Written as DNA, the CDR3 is TGTGCCAGCAGCCCCCCCGGGACTAGCGGATTGGAGACCCAGTACTTC. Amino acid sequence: CASSPPGTSGLETQYF.

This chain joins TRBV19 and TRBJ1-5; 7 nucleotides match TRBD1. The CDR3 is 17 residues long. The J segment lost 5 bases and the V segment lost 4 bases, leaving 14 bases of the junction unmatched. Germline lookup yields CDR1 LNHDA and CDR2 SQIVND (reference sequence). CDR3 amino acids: CASSKQHGQATDQPQHF. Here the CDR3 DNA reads TGTGCCAGTAGTAAACAACACGGACAGGCCACCGATCAGCCCCAGCATTTT. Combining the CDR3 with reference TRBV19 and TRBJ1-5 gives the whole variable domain DGGITQSPKYLFRKEGQNVTLSCEQNLNHDAMYWYRQDPGQGLRLIYYSQIVNDFQKGDIAEGYSVSREKKESFPLTVTSAQKNPTAFYLCASSKQHGQATDQPQHFGDGTRLSIL.

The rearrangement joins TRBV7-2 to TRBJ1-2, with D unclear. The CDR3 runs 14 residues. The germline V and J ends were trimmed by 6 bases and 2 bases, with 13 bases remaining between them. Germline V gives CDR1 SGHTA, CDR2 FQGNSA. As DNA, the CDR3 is TGTGCCAGCAGTTCGACCGGGAGCAACTATGGCTACACCTTC. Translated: CASSSTGSNYGYTF.

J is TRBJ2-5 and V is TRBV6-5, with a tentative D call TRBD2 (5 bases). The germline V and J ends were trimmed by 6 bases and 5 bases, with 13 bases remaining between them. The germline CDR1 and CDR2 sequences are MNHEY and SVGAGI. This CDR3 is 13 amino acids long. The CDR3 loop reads CASRVDSRETQYF. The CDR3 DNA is TGTGCCAGCAGAGTGGACTCAAGGGAGACCCAGTACTTC.

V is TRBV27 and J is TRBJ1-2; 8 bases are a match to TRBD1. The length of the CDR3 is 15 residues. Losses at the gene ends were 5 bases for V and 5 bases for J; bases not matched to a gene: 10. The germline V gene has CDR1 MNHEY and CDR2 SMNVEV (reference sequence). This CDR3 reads CASSKTGDLIYGYTF. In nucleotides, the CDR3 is TGTGCCAGCAGTAAGACAGGGGACTTAATTTATGGCTACACCTTC.

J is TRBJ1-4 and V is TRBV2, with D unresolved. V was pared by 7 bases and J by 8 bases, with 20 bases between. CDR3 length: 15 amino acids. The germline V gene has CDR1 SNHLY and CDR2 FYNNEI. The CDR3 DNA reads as TGTGCCAGCACCCGCGCTCCGGGGAGAGACGAAAAACTGTTTTTT. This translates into CASTRAPGRDEKLFF.

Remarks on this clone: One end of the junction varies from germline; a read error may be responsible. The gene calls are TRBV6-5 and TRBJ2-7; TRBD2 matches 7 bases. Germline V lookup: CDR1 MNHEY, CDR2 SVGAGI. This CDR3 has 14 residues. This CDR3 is CASGYRTSSYEQYF. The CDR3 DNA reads TGTGCCAGCGGTTACCGGACTAGTTCCTACGAGCAGTACTTC.

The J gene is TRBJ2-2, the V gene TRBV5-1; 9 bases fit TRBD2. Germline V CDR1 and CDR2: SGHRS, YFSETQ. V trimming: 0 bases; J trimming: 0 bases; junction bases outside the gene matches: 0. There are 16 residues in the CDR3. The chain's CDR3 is CASSLERGANTGELFF. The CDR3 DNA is TGCGCCAGCAGCTTGGAGCGGGGGGCGAACACCGGGGAGCTGTTTTTT.

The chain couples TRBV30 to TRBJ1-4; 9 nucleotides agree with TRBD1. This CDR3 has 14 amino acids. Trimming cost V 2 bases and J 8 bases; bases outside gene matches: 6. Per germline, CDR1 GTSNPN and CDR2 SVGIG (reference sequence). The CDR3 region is CAWSRQGVREKLFF. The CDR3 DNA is TGTGCCTGGAGTCGACAGGGGGTAAGGGAAAAACTGTTTTTT.

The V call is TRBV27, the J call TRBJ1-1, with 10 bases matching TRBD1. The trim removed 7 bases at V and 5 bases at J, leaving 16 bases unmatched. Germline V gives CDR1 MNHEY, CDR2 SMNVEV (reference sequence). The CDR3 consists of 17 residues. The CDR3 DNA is TGTGCCAGCAATCGAGTGTCCCTGACAGGGGGCTTAACTGAAGCTTTCTTT. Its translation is CASNRVSLTGGLTEAFF.

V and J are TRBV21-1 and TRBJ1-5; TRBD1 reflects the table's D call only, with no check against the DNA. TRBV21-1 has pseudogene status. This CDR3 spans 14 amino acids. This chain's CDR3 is CASTTLTGTQPQHF. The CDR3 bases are TGTGCCAGCACCACATTGACAGGGACCCAGCCCCAGCATTTT.

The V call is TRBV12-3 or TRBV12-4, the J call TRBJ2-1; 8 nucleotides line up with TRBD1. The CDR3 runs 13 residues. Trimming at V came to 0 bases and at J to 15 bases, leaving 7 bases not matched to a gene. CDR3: CASSLADGQGPFF. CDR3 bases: TGTGCCAGCAGTTTAGCCGACGGACAGGGACCGTTCTTC.

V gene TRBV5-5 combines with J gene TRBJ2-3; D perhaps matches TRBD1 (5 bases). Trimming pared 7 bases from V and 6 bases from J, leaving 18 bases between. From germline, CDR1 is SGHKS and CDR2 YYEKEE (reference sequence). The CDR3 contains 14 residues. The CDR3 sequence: CASLVAGHLDTQYF. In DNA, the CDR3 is TGTGCCAGCCTAGTGGCAGGGCACTTGGATACGCAGTATTTT.